This T cell receptor beta chain was sequenced in a study of cytomegalovirus exposure and HLA in healthy donors. Note on this clone: The target antigen is unknown.

Findings and caveats of the study: The dataset shows that most TCR sequences were rare, while some public TCRs occurred in many donors. Rates of TCR association differed by HLA locus in a later analysis, with DRB1 highest and HLA-C lowest. TCR beta chain V- and J-gene trimming was linked, in a later analysis, to a missense variant in DCLRE1C.

This CDR3 contains 14 residues. The V gene's germline CDR1 is SGDLS and CDR2 YYNGEE. Unmatched junction bases numbered 3, after V lost 3 bases and J lost 3 bases. In the PCR, 60 Vbeta and 13 Jbeta primers were used. Method: immunoSEQ multiplex PCR; TCRdb's copy keeps in-frame clones and lacks some. In the table there are fewer than 200,000 clones, about 68% of which are singletons. This chain uses TRBV9 with TRBJ2-7; 10 positions agree with TRBD2. The sample taken for sequencing was PBMCs. The origin of this receptor is a female donor in good health and CMV-seronegative. In nucleotides, the CDR3 is TGTGCCAGCAGCGACTCTAGCGGGAGCTACGAGCAGTACTTC. This gives the protein CASSDSSGSYEQYF.